This entry describes one T cell receptor beta chain. Its antigen remains unknown. Method: immunoSEQ multiplex PCR; TCRdb's copy keeps in-frame clones and lacks some. This sample has about 12,000 clones, with 85% to 90% found just once. This sample is part of a study of chemoradiotherapy in HPV16-positive cancers. Study results and caveats: HPV-responsive T-cell expansion during chemoradiotherapy was linked to improved recurrence-free survival in HPV16-positive patients. During treatment, candidate HPV-specific clones and E7-related motifs expanded in tumor.

The CDR3 runs to 14 residues. Germline V lookup: CDR1 MGHDK, CDR2 SYGVNS. V dropped 1 base and J dropped 4 bases, with 10 bases sitting between them. Repertoires were sampled repeatedly during chemoradiotherapy. The sample here was blood, taken from a patient who underwent chemoradiotherapy. This sequence joins TRBV25-1 and TRBJ1-2; D gene ambiguous. This clonotype originated in a human donor with HPV-associated anogenital cancer. The CDR3 reads CASSESGQVYGYTF. CDR3 coding DNA: TGTGCCAGCAGTGAATCAGGCCAAGTCTATGGCTACACCTTC.